These 11 T cell receptor beta chains came from one sample sequenced in a study of T cells after yellow fever vaccination. Each CDR3 protein gets one entry after TCRdb re-called the 5' RACE reads with MiXCR. The sample lists fewer than 450,000 distinct CDR3 sequences, approximately 8% occurring once. The sample here was PBMCs, taken more than 40 days after the first yellow fever vaccination. The receptor set was obtained from a young man who received the YFV17D yellow fever vaccine.

The chain has TRBV4-2 and TRBJ2-7, with D perhaps matching TRBD2 (5 bases). Germline values: CDR1 LGHNA, CDR2 YNFKEQ. Deletions cut 0 bases from V and 4 bases from J, with 16 bases between. CDR3 length: 16 residues. CDR3 sequence reads: CASSQDLSRGSYEQYF. CDR3 in DNA: TGTGCCAGCAGCCAAGATCTGTCTCGAGGGAGTTACGAGCAGTACTTC.

The J gene is TRBJ1-2, the V gene TRBV5-1; 7 bases map to TRBD1. Germline lookup yields CDR1 SGHRS and CDR2 YFSETQ. The junction had 7 bases not matched to a gene; V was cut back by 0 bases and J by 5 bases. This CDR3 spans 15 amino acids. CDR3 protein: CASSLGAQGVYGYTF. CDR3 coding DNA: TGCGCCAGCAGCTTGGGTGCGCAGGGGGTATATGGCTACACCTTC.

This clonotype has a handful of counts. The chain is built from TRBV25-1 and TRBJ2-1, with 8 bases fitting TRBD1. CDR1 is MGHDK and CDR2 is SYGVNS in the germline V gene. Unmatched junction bases numbered 25, after V lost 8 bases and J lost 4 bases. The CDR3 length is 20 residues. CDR3 nucleotide sequence: TGTGCCAGCGAAGAGGTTGCAGGGGGCCCCCACCGAGTCAGATACAATGAGCAGTTCTTC. This translates into CASEEVAGGPHRVRYNEQFF.

At least ten counts were recorded for this clonotype. This chain links TRBV2 with TRBJ2-7, with 8 bases lining up with TRBD1. Trimming at V came to 0 bases and at J to 3 bases, leaving 4 bases not matched to a gene. CDR1 and CDR2 (germline): SNHLY, FYNNEI. The CDR3 loop spans 15 amino acids. CDR3 region: CASSEARTGIYEQYF. The DNA of the CDR3 is TGTGCCAGCAGTGAAGCCAGGACAGGGATCTACGAGCAGTACTTC. Combining the CDR3 with reference TRBV2 and TRBJ2-7 gives the whole variable domain EPEVTQTPSHQVTQMGQEVILRCVPISNHLYFYWYRQILGQKVEFLVSFYNNEISEKSEIFDDQFSVERPDGSNFTLKIRSTKLEDSAMYFCASSEARTGIYEQYFGPGTRLTVT.

V usage is TRBV7-2 and J usage is TRBJ2-7; D may be TRBD2 (5 bases). This CDR3 comprises 15 residues. The V and J ends lost 0 bases and 4 bases respectively, with 13 bases between them. CDR1 and CDR2 from the germline V gene are SGHTA and FQGNSA. CDR3 region: CASSLAVVGVYEQYF. The CDR3 nucleotides are TGTGCCAGCAGCTTAGCGGTTGTCGGGGTTTACGAGCAGTACTTC.

The chain carries TRBV27 and TRBJ2-4; TRBD1 might be the D (6 bases). The CDR3 runs to 13 residues. V lost 8 bases, J lost 8 bases, and 16 bases lay in between. Per the germline V gene, CDR1 is MNHEY and CDR2 is SMNVEV (reference sequence). The DNA for the CDR3 is TGTGCCAGCGGGAGAACAGGGTGGGACATTCAGTACTTC. Its protein product is CASGRTGWDIQYF.

The rearrangement uses TRBV7-9 and TRBJ1-5, with a weak D call TRBD1 (5 bases). Trimming shortened V by 5 bases and J by 12 bases, and 20 bases separated the two germline ends. This CDR3 has 14 residues. The germline CDR1 and CDR2 sequences are SEHNR and FQNEAQ (reference sequence). CDR3 sequence: CASSDRDGLVYQHF. CDR3 coding DNA: TGTGCCAGCAGCGACCGGGACGGACTAGTATACCAGCATTTT.

This clonotype was seen only a few times. The chain has TRBV7-9 and TRBJ1-3; no clear D. The CDR3 is 14 residues long. V was pared by 7 bases and J by 0 bases, with 10 bases between. The germline V gene encodes CDR1 SEHNR and CDR2 FQNEAQ (reference sequence). In DNA form, the CDR3 reads TGTGCCAGCAAAGGAGCTAGCTCTGGAAACACCATATATTTT. Protein sequence: CASKGASSGNTIYF.

In its sample, this clonotype was seen many times. This chain links TRBV10-3 with TRBJ2-1; 7 bases are a match to TRBD1. This CDR3 is 14 amino acids long. The V gene's germline CDR1 is ENHRY and CDR2 SYGVKD. J gave up 6 bases and V 3 bases, and 5 bases lay outside the gene matches. The CDR3 DNA sequence: TGTGCCATCAGTGAACAGGGGATGCCCAATGAGCAGTTCTTC. Its protein product is CAISEQGMPNEQFF.

This clonotype was observed a few times. This chain's CDR3 is CASSFPPAGDTGELFF. As DNA, the CDR3 is TGTGCCAGCAGTTTCCCCCCGGCGGGCGACACCGGGGAGCTGTTTTTT. J is TRBJ2-2 and V is TRBV5-6, with a possible D match to TRBD2 (5 bases). The CDR3 totals 16 residues. The germline V and J ends were trimmed by 5 bases and 3 bases, with 17 bases remaining between them. From germline, CDR1 is SGHDT and CDR2 YYEEEE.

The genes are TRBV27 and TRBJ1-2; no definite D call. CDR3 length equals 13 residues. V was clipped by 3 bases and J by 6 bases, with 11 bases between them. The germline V gene encodes CDR1 MNHEY and CDR2 SMNVEV (reference sequence). CDR3 nucleotide sequence: TGTGCCAGCAGTTTGACGGGTACGGATGGCTACACCTTC. Translated: CASSLTGTDGYTF.